Included here is one T cell receptor beta chain sequence, with context. Researchers tagged individual cDNA molecules with unique molecular identifiers. TCRdb re-called the 5' RACE reads with MiXCR, one entry per CDR3 protein. Of about 26,000 distinct CDR3 sequences in the sample, 4% to 5% are singletons; the top ten hold about 6.3%. V was clipped by 4 bases and J by 1 base, with 10 bases between them. Germline V gene data show CDR1 as SNHLY and CDR2 as FYNNEI. The CDR3 is 14 residues long. This sample is drawn from a study of early T cells in non-severe SARS-CoV-2 infection. The rearrangement links TRBV2 to TRBJ1-1; D uncertain. The sequence came from an adult who was a healthcare worker with PCR-confirmed SARS-CoV-2 infection or an uninfected control (not recorded which). Sequences were obtained from whole blood. CDR3 in amino acids: CASSGYRANTEAFF. CDR3 sequence (DNA): TGTGCCAGCAGTGGATACCGGGCGAACACTGAAGCTTTCTTT.